These T cell receptor beta chains were read from a single sample in a study of CD8 T cells in cerebrospinal fluid in Alzheimer's disease. From its re-call of the 10x single-cell sequencing reads, TCRdb lists each CDR3 protein once, without DNA. The sample holds roughly 1,700 distinct CDR3 sequences. Sequenced: cerebrospinal fluid. The receptors were gathered from a human donor with mild cognitive impairment. CDR3s include the opening cysteine and the closing phenylalanine or tryptophan. The order of the fields is CDR3 length, V gene, J gene, clone size, CDR3 protein. Size is omitted from some rows. Given values are once, few, many or a class for expanded clones.

>12|TRBV7-9|TRBJ2-2|medium-sized
CASSLRVGELFF
>15|TRBV7-2|TRBJ2-1|large
CASSSRGSSYNEQFF
>13|TRBV7-2|TRBJ2-1|medium-sized
CASSFGPNNEQFF
>16|TRBV20-1|TRBJ1-5|large
CSADRGTGPSNQPQHF
>13|TRBV28|TRBJ1-5|large
CASRDSNNQPQHF
>16|TRBV28|TRBJ2-7|medium-sized
CASSFDLGGSTYEQYF
>12|TRBV5-1|TRBJ2-5|medium-sized
CASSSEGETQYF
>13|TRBV7-9|TRBJ2-1|medium-sized
CASSLTAYNEQFF
>11|TRBV19|TRBJ2-7|-
CASSIFNEQYF
>15|TRBV5-1|TRBJ1-5|medium-sized
CASSFRGEGGQPQHF
>14|TRBV2|TRBJ2-7|large
CASSTSGRGYEQYF
>11|TRBV30|TRBJ1-1|medium-sized
CAWRRNTEAFF
>15|TRBV28|TRBJ1-5|medium-sized
CASSSGQTSNQPQHF
>16|TRBV5-1|TRBJ2-2|-
CASSLLSGANTGELFF
>13|TRBV20-1|TRBJ1-2|large
CSVRGDANYGYTF
>15|TRBV4-3|TRBJ2-2|-
CASSPGQVNTGELFF
>17|TRBV9|TRBJ2-3|medium-sized
CASRPHGRTGETDTQYF
>17|TRBV9|TRBJ2-1|-
CASSYSGRLSSYNEQFF
>13|TRBV9|TRBJ1-6|-
CASNAVANSPLHF
>11|TRBV5-5|TRBJ2-2|medium-sized
CASRDTGELFF
>15|TRBV20-1|TRBJ2-3|medium-sized
CSARDLGGGGDTQYF
>13|TRBV28|TRBJ1-2|medium-sized
CASSLEGDYGYTF
>13|TRBV11-2|TRBJ2-1|large
CASSTDRVNEQFF
>13|TRBV28|TRBJ1-1|medium-sized
CASSSQPYTEAFF
>12|TRBV13|TRBJ2-7|-
CASSLGGGEQYF
>15|TRBV5-1|TRBJ2-7|large
CASSTDRGPLYEQYF
>15|TRBV6-5|TRBJ2-7|medium-sized
CASSTSGGGGGEQYF
>11|TRBV20-1|TRBJ2-7|medium-sized
CSASRLAEQYF
>15|TRBV4-2|TRBJ1-1|medium-sized
CASSSRTGGNNEAFF
>15|TRBV10-1|TRBJ2-1|large
CASSAGTSGFNEQFF
>13|TRBV5-4|TRBJ2-5|medium-sized
CASRPRGWETQYF
>12|TRBV20-1|TRBJ2-7|-
CSAMGQFYEQYF